This T cell receptor (beta chain) is from a study of cytomegalovirus exposure and HLA in healthy donors. About the study: The 130 or so validation repertoires and the 666 first-cohort repertoires shared a platform, a later analysis reported. Study-wide findings and caveats: The authors listed 150 to 200 TCR beta chains as cytomegalovirus-associated. Most TCR sequences were rare, but some public TCRs occurred in many donors.

The CDR3 runs 12 residues. V was clipped by 4 bases and J by 8 bases, with 9 bases between them. Germline lookup yields CDR1 MNHEY and CDR2 SVGAGI. These donors were members of the approximately 120-subject validation cohort, a group separate from the approximately 620-subject first cohort. Turning to this clone: Antigen unknown.

Using immunoSEQ multiplex PCR, the repertoire was profiled, and TCRdb retains in-frame clones only, with some absent. This repertoire shows 150,000 to 200,000 clones, less than 90% found once; its top ten account for around 9.6%. Source material: PBMCs. The J gene is TRBJ2-1, the V gene TRBV6-5; no clear D gene. This clonotype was sampled from a man aged 25-45 years in good health and CMV-seropositive. This CDR3 is CASSFSGYEQFF. As DNA, the CDR3 is TGTGCCAGCAGTTTCAGTGGTTATGAGCAGTTCTTC.